These 13 T cell receptor beta chains were sequenced from one sample in a study of cytomegalovirus exposure and HLA in healthy donors. Both 60 Vbeta primers and 13 Jbeta primers went into the PCR. Produced via immunoSEQ multiplex PCR; TCRdb's table is partial and in-frame only. The sample holds roughly 220,000 clones, 82% seen once. Sequenced input: PBMCs. The receptors originated from a woman aged 40-49 years in good health and CMV-seronegative.

This chain links TRBV30 with TRBJ1-2, with a possible D match to TRBD1 (5 bases). The ends were cut back, 3 bases at V and 6 bases at J, with 11 bases in the middle. Germline assignment: CDR1 GTSNPN and CDR2 SVGIG (reference sequence). This CDR3 is built from 12 residues. CDR3 DNA sequence: TGTGCCTGGAGCGCGGGGCAGCATGGCTACACCTTC. It translates to CAWSAGQHGYTF.

V and J are TRBV29-1 and TRBJ2-2; D possibly corresponds to TRBD1 (5 bases). The CDR3 contains 13 residues. Trimming cost V 6 bases and J 4 bases, with 12 bases left between them. Germline-derived CDR1 and CDR2 are SQVTM and ANQGSEA. The CDR3: CSVNSRVTGELFF. The CDR3, as DNA: TGCAGCGTGAATTCCAGGGTCACCGGGGAGCTGTTTTTT.

This chain joins TRBV9 and TRBJ2-2, with D possibly matching TRBD1 (5 bases). Between the trimmed V and J ends, which lost 2 bases and 6 bases, there was a span of 5 bases. CDR1 and CDR2 from the germline V gene are SGDLS and YYNGEE. This CDR3 contains 12 residues. The CDR3 DNA sequence: TGTGCCAGCAGCGTGGGGCCCGGGGAGCTGTTTTTT. This sequence encodes CASSVGPGELFF.

The chain carries TRBV9 and TRBJ2-7, with TRBD1 matching over 8 bases. Germline loops: CDR1 SGDLS, CDR2 YYNGEE. This CDR3 is 14 amino acids long. The ends lost 0 bases at V and 6 bases at J; junction bases unmatched: 5. CDR3 loop: CASSVDQGAREQYF. The CDR3 DNA reads TGTGCCAGCAGCGTAGACCAGGGGGCTCGCGAGCAGTACTTC.

J is TRBJ2-7 and V is TRBV11-2, with 8 bases fitting TRBD2. CDR1 and CDR2 from the germline V gene are SGHAT and FQNNGV. V lost 5 bases and J lost 2; bases outside the gene matches: 5. The CDR3 loop spans 14 amino acids. The CDR3: CASSSPGLAYEQYF. The CDR3 nucleotides are TGTGCCAGCAGCAGTCCGGGACTAGCCTACGAGCAGTACTTC.

This sequence joins TRBV7-2 and TRBJ2-2; TRBD2 matches at 7 bases. Germline assignment: CDR1 SGHTA and CDR2 FQGNSA. The CDR3 consists of 16 residues. V shed 1 base and J 7 bases; nucleotides not matched to a gene: 9. Written as DNA, the CDR3 is TGTGCCAGCAGCTTAGTGGCGGGAGCCGTAGGCGGGGAGCTGTTTTTT. As protein: CASSLVAGAVGGELFF.

J is TRBJ2-7 and V is TRBV18, with D possibly matching TRBD2 (5 bases). The CDR3 contains 14 residues. CDR1 and CDR2 from the germline V gene are KGHSH and LQKENI. V was clipped by 3 bases and J by 1 base, with 10 bases between them. The CDR3 sequence is CASSPLEGSYEQYF. The CDR3 DNA sequence: TGTGCCAGCTCACCTCTTGAGGGTTCCTACGAGCAGTACTTC.

The gene calls are TRBV6-5 and TRBJ2-1; TRBD2 matches at 11 bases. The CDR3 is 15 residues long. V was clipped by 5 bases and J by 4 bases; unmatched bases: 4. From germline, CDR1 is MNHEY and CDR2 SVGAGI. The CDR3 protein is CASSRTSGSYNEQFF. CDR3 bases: TGTGCCAGCAGTCGTACTAGCGGGAGTTACAATGAGCAGTTCTTC.

The V call is TRBV2, the J call TRBJ2-1, with unresolved D. From germline, CDR1 is SNHLY and CDR2 FYNNEI. The CDR3 is made up of 15 amino acids. V was pared by 6 bases and J by 0 bases, with 12 bases between. CDR3: CASSLSWSSYNEQFF. DNA of the CDR3: TGTGCCAGCAGCCTTAGCTGGAGCTCCTACAATGAGCAGTTCTTC.

The sample holds one count of this clone. The chain couples TRBV9 to TRBJ2-7; tentatively, D is TRBD1 (6 bases). This CDR3 region has 15 residues. The V gene's germline CDR1 is SGDLS and CDR2 YYNGEE. Trimming pared 4 bases from V and 3 bases from J, leaving 17 bases between. As DNA, the CDR3 is TGTGCCAGCAGCACAACCCCCGGGACAAACTACGAGCAGTACTTC. This encodes CASSTTPGTNYEQYF.

CDR3 region: CASSKGDSGNIQYF. The DNA for the CDR3 is TGTGCCAGCAGCAAGGGAGATAGCGGAAACATTCAGTACTTC. V usage is TRBV6-6 and J usage is TRBJ2-4, with a tentative D call TRBD2 (6 bases). In germline, CDR1 is MNHNY, CDR2 SVGAGI (reference sequence). This CDR3 is built from 14 residues. V lost 6 bases, J lost 6 bases, and 15 bases lay in between.

V and J are TRBV14 and TRBJ2-5; D may be TRBD1 (6 bases). This CDR3 has 17 amino acids. Germline CDR1 is SGHDN and CDR2 is FVKESK. V lost 1 base, J lost 2 bases, and 17 bases lay in between. The CDR3 sequence is CASSQVSFWTAQETQYF. The CDR3 nucleotides are TGTGCCAGCAGCCAAGTATCTTTCTGGACAGCTCAAGAGACCCAGTACTTC.

This chain connects TRBV9 to TRBJ1-5; no clear D gene. Looked up from germline, CDR1 is SGDLS and CDR2 is YYNGEE. The V gene lost 0 bases and the J gene lost 7 bases, with 14 bases spanning the gap. The CDR3 totals 15 residues. The CDR3 region has the DNA TGTGCCAGCAGCGTAGACGGGGAGGAGAGGCAGCCCCAGCATTTT. It is translated as CASSVDGEERQPQHF.